Presented here are 10 T cell receptor beta chains from one specimen sequenced in a study of CD8+ T cells in alopecia areata. cDNA serving as the sequencing template came from extracted, reverse transcribed RNA. Sequencing was performed with immunoSEQ multiplex PCR; in TCRdb, only in-frame clones are kept and a portion is missing. Of some 150,000 clones in the sample, around 83% were seen once. Specified treatment: oral pan-JAK inhibitor, 5-10 mg twice daily. Here the sequenced sample was CD8+ T cells sorted from blood, taken at week 4, from a patient treated with tofacitinib. Receptors originate from a human donor with alopecia areata.

The sample holds one count of this clone. The rearrangement links TRBV5-6 to TRBJ2-7; TRBD2 agrees at 10 bases. This CDR3 is 14 amino acids long. The germline V gene has CDR1 SGHDT and CDR2 YYEEEE. V lost 6 bases and J lost 1; bases outside the gene matches: 4. The DNA for the CDR3 is TGTGCCAGCACCGGACTAGCGGATTCCTACGAGCAGTACTTC. It yields the protein CASTGLADSYEQYF. Full variable domain (rest looked up from reference TRBV5-6 and TRBJ2-7): DAGVTQSPTHLIKTRGQQVTLRCSPKSGHDTVSWYQQALGQGPQFIFQYYEEEERQRGNFPDRFSGHQFPNYSSELNVNALLLGDSALYLCASTGLADSYEQYFGPGTRLTVT.

V usage is TRBV30 and J usage is TRBJ2-7, with no clear D. The CDR3 is 13 residues long. Germline CDR1 and CDR2: GTSNPN and SVGIG (reference sequence). V was clipped by 3 bases and J by 0 bases, with 9 bases between them. The CDR3 sequence: CAWSRGSSYEQYF. CDR3 nucleotide sequence: TGTGCCTGGAGCCGAGGTTCCTCCTACGAGCAGTACTTC. Drawing the rest from reference TRBV30 and TRBJ2-7, the complete variable domain is SQTIHQWPATLVQPVGSPLSLECTVEGTSNPNLYWYRQAAGRGLQLLFYSVGIGQISSEVPQNLSASRPQDRQFILSSKKLLLSDSGFYLCAWSRGSSYEQYFGPGTRLTVT.

J is TRBJ2-1 and V is TRBV5-4, with 8 nucleotides matching TRBD1. The J segment lost 7 bases and the V segment lost 5 bases, leaving 8 bases of the junction unmatched. Germline V lookup: CDR1 SGHNT, CDR2 YYREEE (reference sequence). This CDR3 region has 14 residues. The CDR3 reads CASSPDRGPNEQFF. The CDR3 DNA reads TGTGCCAGCAGTCCTGACAGGGGTCCGAATGAGCAGTTCTTC.

The gene calls are TRBV9 and TRBJ2-5; TRBD2 matches at 9 bases. Germline CDR1 is SGDLS and CDR2 is YYNGEE. The CDR3 is made up of 16 amino acids. Trimming cost V 0 bases and J 1 base; bases outside gene matches: 4. The CDR3 sequence is CASSVESSGSQETQYF. In DNA, the CDR3 is TGTGCCAGCAGCGTAGAGAGTAGCGGGAGCCAAGAGACCCAGTACTTC.

The rearrangement joins TRBV29-1 to TRBJ2-1, with D tentatively TRBD2 (6 bases). The CDR3 is 13 residues long. Between the trimmed V and J ends, which lost 7 bases and 8 bases, there was a span of 18 bases. The germline V gene encodes CDR1 SQVTM and CDR2 ANQGSEA. The CDR3 DNA reads as TGCAGCGGGGACTCACCCAATGCCGATGAGCAGTTCTTC. It translates to CSGDSPNADEQFF.

V gene TRBV19 combines with J gene TRBJ2-3; the D is unclear. The CDR3 has 14 residues. The V end was cut by 3 bases, the J end by 2 bases, with 9 bases between. Germline loops: CDR1 LNHDA, CDR2 SQIVND (reference sequence). The CDR3 here is CASSILQNTDTQYF. The CDR3 DNA follows: TGTGCCAGTAGTATTCTGCAGAACACAGATACGCAGTATTTT.

The genes are TRBV7-9 and TRBJ1-5; 8 bases are shared with TRBD1. V dropped 2 bases and J dropped 4; count of bases not matched to a gene: 10. Per the germline V gene, CDR1 is SEHNR and CDR2 is FQNEAQ (reference sequence). There are 17 residues in the CDR3. The CDR3 sequence: CASSLPPTGDGNQPQHF. The CDR3 DNA reads as TGTGCCAGCAGCTTACCACCGACAGGGGACGGGAATCAGCCCCAGCATTTT.

J is TRBJ1-6 and V is TRBV7-9, with 8 bases that match TRBD1. V lost 5 bases and J lost 7; bases outside the gene matches: 7. This CDR3 contains 15 residues. The V gene's germline CDR1 is SEHNR and CDR2 FQNEAQ (reference sequence). The CDR3 spells CASSGTDRANSPLHF. The CDR3 DNA is TGTGCCAGCAGCGGAACGGACAGGGCAAATTCACCCCTCCACTTT.

The rearrangement links TRBV29-1 to TRBJ2-3, with D possibly TRBD1 on 5 matching bases. V lost 7 bases and J 8 bases, leaving 13 bases between the germline ends. Per germline, CDR1 SQVTM and CDR2 ANQGSEA. The CDR3 length is 11 residues. The CDR3 region has the DNA TGCAGCGCTCCTAAGCAGGGTACGCAGTATTTT. It specifies CSAPKQGTQYF.

The rearrangement links TRBV5-4 to TRBJ2-5; D is possibly TRBD2 (6 bases). Trimming removed 2 bases at V and 5 bases at J, with 13 bases between. The CDR3 length is 14 residues. Germline V gene data show CDR1 as SGHNT and CDR2 as YYREEE (reference sequence). This CDR3 is CASSFPGEDETQYF. CDR3 coding DNA: TGTGCCAGCAGCTTCCCGGGGGAGGATGAGACCCAGTACTTC.